This T cell receptor (beta chain) came from a study of blood T cell repertoires in COVID-19. Whole-study context: Collection of acute and convalescent COVID-19 samples took place in the United States, Italy and Spain. The analysed material was cDNA or gDNA that came from T cells, B-cell-depleted T cells, or PBMCs.

The V gene's germline CDR1 is SGHVS and CDR2 FQNEAQ. V dropped 0 bases and J dropped 7; count of bases not matched to a gene: 4. The length of the CDR3 is 16 residues. As originally analysed: Cell counts per sample came from amplifying reference gene primers. The protocol was immunoSEQ multiplex PCR, while the TCRdb copy is restricted to in-frame clones and leaves out a portion. Clonal size and the V and J genes are those of that table, whereas D and trimming came from the DNA. The sample has approximately 97,000 clones, 84% seen once; the top ten hold 4% to 5.5%. The chain is built from TRBV7-8 and TRBJ2-1; 12 nucleotides agree with TRBD2. Sequences were obtained from peripheral blood. The receptor was isolated from a human donor in a cohort sampled during active COVID-19. The CDR3 protein is CASSLAPSGGANEQFF. In nucleotides, the CDR3 is TGTGCCAGCAGCTTAGCTCCTAGCGGGGGGGCGAATGAGCAGTTCTTC. Based on the CDR3 plus reference TRBV7-8 and TRBJ2-1, the full variable domain is GAGVSQSPRYKVAKRGQDVALRCDPISGHVSLFWYQQALGQGPEFLTYFQNEAQLDKSGLPSDRFFAERPEGSVSTLKIQRTQQEDSAVYLCASSLAPSGGANEQFFGPGTRLTVL.